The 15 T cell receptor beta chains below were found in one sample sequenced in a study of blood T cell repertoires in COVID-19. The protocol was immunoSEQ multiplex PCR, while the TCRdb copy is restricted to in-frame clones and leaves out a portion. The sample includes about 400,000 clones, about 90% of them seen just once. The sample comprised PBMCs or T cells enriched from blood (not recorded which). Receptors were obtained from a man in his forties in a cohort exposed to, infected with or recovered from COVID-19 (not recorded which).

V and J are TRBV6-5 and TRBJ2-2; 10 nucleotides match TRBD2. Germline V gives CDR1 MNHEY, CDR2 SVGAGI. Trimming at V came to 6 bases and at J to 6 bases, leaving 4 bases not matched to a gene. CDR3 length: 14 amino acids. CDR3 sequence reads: CASSQGLAAGELFF. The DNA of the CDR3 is TGTGCCAGCAGCCAAGGACTAGCGGCCGGGGAGCTGTTTTTT.

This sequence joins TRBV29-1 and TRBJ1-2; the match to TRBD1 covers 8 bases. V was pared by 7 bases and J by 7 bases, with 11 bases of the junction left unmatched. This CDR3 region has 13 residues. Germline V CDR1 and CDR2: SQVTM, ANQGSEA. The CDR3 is CSAGTGRRLGYTF. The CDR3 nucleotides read TGCAGCGCCGGGACAGGTAGAAGACTTGGCTACACCTTC.

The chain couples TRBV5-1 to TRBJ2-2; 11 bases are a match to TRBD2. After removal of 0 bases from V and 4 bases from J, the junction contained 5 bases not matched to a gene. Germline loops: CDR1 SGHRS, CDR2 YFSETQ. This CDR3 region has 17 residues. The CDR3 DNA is TGCGCCAGCAGCTTGGGACAGACTAGCGGGATCACCGGGGAGCTGTTTTTT. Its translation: CASSLGQTSGITGELFF.

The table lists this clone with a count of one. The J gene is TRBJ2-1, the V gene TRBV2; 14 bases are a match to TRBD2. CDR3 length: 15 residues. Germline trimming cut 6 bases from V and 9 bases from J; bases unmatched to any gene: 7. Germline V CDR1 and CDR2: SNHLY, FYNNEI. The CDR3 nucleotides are TGTGCCAGCAGGGCCGGGACTAGCGGGAGAGGTGAGCAGTTCTTC. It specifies CASRAGTSGRGEQFF.

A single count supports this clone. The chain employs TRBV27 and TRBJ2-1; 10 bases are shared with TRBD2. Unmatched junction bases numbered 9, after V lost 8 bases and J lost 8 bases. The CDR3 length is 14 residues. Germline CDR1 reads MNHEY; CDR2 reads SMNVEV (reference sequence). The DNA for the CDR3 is TGTGCCAGCCCGGGGACTAGCGAGAATGATGAGCAGTTCTTC. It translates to CASPGTSENDEQFF.

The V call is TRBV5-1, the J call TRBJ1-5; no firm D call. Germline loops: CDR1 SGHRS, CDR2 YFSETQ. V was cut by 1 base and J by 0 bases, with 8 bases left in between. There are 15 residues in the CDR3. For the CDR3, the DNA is TGCGCCAGCAGCTTGTCGGGGATTAGCAATCAGCCCCAGCATTTT. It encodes CASSLSGISNQPQHF.

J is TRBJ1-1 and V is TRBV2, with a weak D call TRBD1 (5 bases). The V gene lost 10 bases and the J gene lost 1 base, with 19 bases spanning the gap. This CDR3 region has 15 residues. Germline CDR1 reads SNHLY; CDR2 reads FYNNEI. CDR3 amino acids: CANRGDRTSNTEAFF. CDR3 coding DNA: TGTGCCAACCGGGGGGATCGGACATCGAACACTGAAGCTTTCTTT. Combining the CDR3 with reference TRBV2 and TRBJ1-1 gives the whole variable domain EPEVTQTPSHQVTQMGQEVILRCVPISNHLYFYWYRQILGQKVEFLVSFYNNEISEKSEIFDDQFSVERPDGSNFTLKIRSTKLEDSAMYFCANRGDRTSNTEAFFGQGTRLTVV.

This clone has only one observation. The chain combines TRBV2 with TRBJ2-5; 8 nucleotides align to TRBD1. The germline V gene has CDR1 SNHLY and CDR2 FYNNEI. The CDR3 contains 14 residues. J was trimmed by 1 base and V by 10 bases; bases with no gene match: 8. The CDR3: CATDTGGPQETQYF. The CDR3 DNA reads TGTGCCACAGATACAGGGGGTCCCCAAGAGACCCAGTACTTC.

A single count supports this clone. The CDR3: CASRPRGFNTGELFF. CDR3 DNA: TGTGCCAGCAGACCTCGGGGTTTCAACACCGGGGAGCTGTTTTTT. The chain is built from TRBV6-5 and TRBJ2-2; the D gene is possibly TRBD2 (5 bases). The length of the CDR3 is 15 residues. The V gene's germline CDR1 is MNHEY and CDR2 SVGAGI. V shed 6 bases and J shed 2 bases, with 13 bases lying between them.

The CDR3 nucleotides are TGTGCCAGCAGCCAAGCAAACCGGGCTAACTATGGCTACACCTTC. This translates into CASSQANRANYGYTF. The chain recombines TRBV3-1 (or the pseudogene TRBV3-2) with TRBJ1-2, with D unclear. V gave up 1 base and J gave up 0 bases, with 9 bases separating them. In germline, CDR1 is LGHDT, CDR2 YNNKEL (reference sequence). This CDR3 contains 15 residues.

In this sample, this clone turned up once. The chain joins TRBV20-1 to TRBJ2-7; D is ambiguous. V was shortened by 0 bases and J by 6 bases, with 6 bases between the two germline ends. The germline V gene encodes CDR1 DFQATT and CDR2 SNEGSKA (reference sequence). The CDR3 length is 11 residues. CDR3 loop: CSARDRGEQYF. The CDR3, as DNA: TGCAGTGCTAGAGATCGAGGCGAGCAGTACTTC.

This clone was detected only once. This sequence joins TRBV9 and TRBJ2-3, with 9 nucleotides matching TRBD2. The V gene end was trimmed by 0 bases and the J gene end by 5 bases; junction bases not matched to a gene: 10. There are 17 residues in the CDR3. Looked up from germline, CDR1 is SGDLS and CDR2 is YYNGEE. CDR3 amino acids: CASSVELAGAPGDTQYF. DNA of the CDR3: TGTGCCAGCAGCGTAGAACTAGCGGGCGCCCCGGGAGATACGCAGTATTTT.

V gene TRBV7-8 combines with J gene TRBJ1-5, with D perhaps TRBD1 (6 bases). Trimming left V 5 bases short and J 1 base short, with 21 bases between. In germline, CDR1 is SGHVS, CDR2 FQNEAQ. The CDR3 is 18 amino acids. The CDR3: CASSPRGGRVQSNQPQHF. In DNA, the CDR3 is TGTGCCAGCAGCCCACGGGGGGGGCGCGTTCAGAGCAATCAGCCCCAGCATTTT.

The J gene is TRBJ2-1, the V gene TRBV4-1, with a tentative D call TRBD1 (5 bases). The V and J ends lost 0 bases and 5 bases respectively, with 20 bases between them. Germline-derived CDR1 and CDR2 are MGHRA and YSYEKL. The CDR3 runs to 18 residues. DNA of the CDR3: TGCGCCAGCAGCCAAGACTTGGGGCGCGGCAGGCAGGACAATGAGCAGTTCTTC. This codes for CASSQDLGRGRQDNEQFF.

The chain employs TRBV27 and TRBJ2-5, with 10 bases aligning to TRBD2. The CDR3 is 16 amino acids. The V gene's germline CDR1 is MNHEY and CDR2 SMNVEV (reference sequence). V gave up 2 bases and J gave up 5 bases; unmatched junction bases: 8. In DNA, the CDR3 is TGTGCCAGCAGTTTACTGGCTAGCGGGAGCTCCGAGACCCAGTACTTC. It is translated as CASSLLASGSSETQYF.